One sample yielded the 8 T cell receptor beta chains listed below, sequenced in a study of PD-1 blockade in classical Hodgkin lymphoma. Data came from immunoSEQ multiplex PCR; TCRdb stores just in-frame clones and leaves some out. The sample holds about 110,000 clones, 89% seen once. Sample time point: cycle 4 day 1 (C4D1), after 5 to 7 weeks of nivolumab. Following autologous stem cell transplantation, relapse occurred in every patient, and exposure to brentuximab vedotin varied. The sequenced sample was peripheral blood mononuclear cells (PBMCs), obtained before the fourth cycle of nivolumab. The receptors here all came from a human donor with classical Hodgkin lymphoma.

The rearrangement links TRBV6-4 to TRBJ1-5; a possible D gene is TRBD1 (6 bases). CDR1 and CDR2 (germline): MRHNA, SNTAGT. The ends were cut back, 11 bases at V and 0 bases at J, with 20 bases in the middle. The CDR3 is 16 residues long. Here the CDR3 reads CARPQSRDNSNQPQHF. The DNA of the CDR3 is TGTGCCCGCCCTCAGTCTCGGGACAATAGCAATCAGCCCCAGCATTTT.

Concerning this clone: An end of the junction does not agree with germline; a read error may underlie this. The rearrangement joins TRBV30 to TRBJ1-1; D may be TRBD1 (6 bases). This CDR3 is built from 11 residues. Germline V gene data show CDR1 as GTSNPN and CDR2 as SVGIG (reference sequence). CDR3 sequence reads: CAWSAPQLGHF. The DNA for the CDR3 is TGTGCCTGGAGTGCCCCTCAATTGGGACACTTT.

About this clone itself: The sample holds other DNA sequences that translate to the same CDR3. The chain joins TRBV2 to TRBJ2-7, with TRBD2 as a possible D gene (5 bases). The CDR3 is made up of 12 amino acids. V dropped 5 bases and J dropped 3 bases, with 8 bases sitting between them. Germline V gene lookup returns CDR1 SNHLY and CDR2 FYNNEI. The CDR3 sequence is CASSPGVYEQYF. In DNA form, the CDR3 reads TGTGCCAGCAGTCCCGGGGTCTACGAGCAGTACTTC. The whole variable domain, remainder taken from reference TRBV2 and TRBJ2-7, is EPEVTQTPSHQVTQMGQEVILRCVPISNHLYFYWYRQILGQKVEFLVSFYNNEISEKSEIFDDQFSVERPDGSNFTLKIRSTKLEDSAMYFCASSPGVYEQYFGPGTRLTVT.

This clone is a singleton in its sample. The junction departs from the called germline gene at one end, perhaps through a read error. The chain is built from TRBV30 and TRBJ1-1, with D perhaps TRBD1 (5 bases). This CDR3 contains 13 residues. Germline-derived CDR1 and CDR2 are GTSNPN and SVGIG (reference sequence). As DNA, the CDR3 is TGTGCCCGGAGGAGTACAGGTCGGACTGAAGCTTTCTTT. Encoded protein: CARRSTGRTEAFF.

V is TRBV19 and J is TRBJ2-3, with D hard to call. V lost 1 base to trimming and J lost 5 bases, with 1 base between them. The CDR3 is 11 amino acids. The V gene's germline CDR1 is LNHDA and CDR2 SQIVND (reference sequence). CDR3 in DNA: TGTGCCAGTAGTATAGGAGATACGCAGTATTTT. As protein: CASSIGDTQYF.

The chain links TRBV29-1 to TRBJ2-3; TRBD1 matches 10 bases. CDR3 size: 15 residues. Trimming cost V 1 base and J 2 bases; bases outside gene matches: 3. Germline V gene data show CDR1 as SQVTM and CDR2 as ANQGSEA. The CDR3 spells CSVEGDRGFTDTQYF. In DNA, the CDR3 is TGCAGCGTTGAAGGGGACAGGGGTTTCACAGATACGCAGTATTTT.

The DNA of the CDR3 is TGTGCCAGCAGCTACCCAGTTCCAGGGAGGGGAAAGTACTTC. This gives the protein CASSYPVPGRGKYF. The chain is built from TRBV5-8 and TRBJ2-7; 7 bases line up with TRBD2. This CDR3 region has 14 residues. J lost 11 bases, V lost 3 bases, and 14 bases had no gene match. CDR1 and CDR2 (germline): SGHTS, YDEGEE.

This chain joins TRBV27 and TRBJ2-5; D remains ambiguous. Trimming pared 5 bases from V and 1 base from J, leaving 8 bases between. This CDR3 has 13 residues. Germline CDR1 reads MNHEY; CDR2 reads SMNVEV (reference sequence). CDR3 in amino acids: CASSLSSQETQYF. The CDR3 nucleotides read TGTGCCAGCAGTCTGTCTTCCCAAGAGACCCAGTACTTC.